The source of this T cell receptor (beta chain) is a study of beta chain features in type 1 diabetes. Points from the study as a whole: Among patients with Type 1 diabetes, TCRB CDR3s were moderately but significantly shorter in every one of the four CD4+ subsets.

J gave up 7 bases and V 6 bases, and 11 bases lay outside the gene matches. The CDR3 is 16 amino acids. Per the germline V gene, CDR1 is SGHRS and CDR2 is YFSETQ. A few counts support this clone. What it recognizes is unknown. The isolated RNA, all of it, was reverse transcribed, so expressed TCRB transcripts were what got sequenced. About 3.6 million reads were obtained on average from naive, central memory and regulatory T cell samples. Clones were read by immunoSEQ multiplex PCR, and TCRdb kept only the in-frame ones, dropping some. The profile shows under 800,000 clones, around 15% of them singletons.

The chain combines TRBV5-1 with TRBJ2-3; TRBD2 matches at 13 bases. This receptor was identified in a man aged 18-30 years in good health. Sample: naive CD4+ T cells from blood. The CDR3 region is CASTPTGTSGINTQYF. The CDR3 nucleotides are TGCGCCAGCACCCCCACCGGGACTAGCGGGATCAATACGCAGTATTTT.